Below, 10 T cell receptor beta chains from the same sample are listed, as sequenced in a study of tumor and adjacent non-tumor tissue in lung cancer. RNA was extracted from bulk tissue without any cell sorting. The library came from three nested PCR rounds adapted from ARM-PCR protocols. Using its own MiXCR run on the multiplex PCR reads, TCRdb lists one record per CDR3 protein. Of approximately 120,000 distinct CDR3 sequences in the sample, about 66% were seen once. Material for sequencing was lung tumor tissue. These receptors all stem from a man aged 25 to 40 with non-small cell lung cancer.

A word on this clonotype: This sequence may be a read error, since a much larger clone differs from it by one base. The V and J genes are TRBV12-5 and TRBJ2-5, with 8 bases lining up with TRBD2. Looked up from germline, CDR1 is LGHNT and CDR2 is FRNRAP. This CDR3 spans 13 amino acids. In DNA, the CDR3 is TGTGCTAGAGGTTTGGCGGGGGGAGAGACCCAGTACTTC. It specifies CARGLAGGETQYF. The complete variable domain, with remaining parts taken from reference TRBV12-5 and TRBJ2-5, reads DARVTQTPRHKVTEMGQEVTMRCQPILGHNTVFWYRQTMMQGLELLAYFRNRAPLDDSGMPKDRFSAEMPDATLATLKIQPSEPRDSAVYFCARGLAGGETQYFGPGTRLLVL.

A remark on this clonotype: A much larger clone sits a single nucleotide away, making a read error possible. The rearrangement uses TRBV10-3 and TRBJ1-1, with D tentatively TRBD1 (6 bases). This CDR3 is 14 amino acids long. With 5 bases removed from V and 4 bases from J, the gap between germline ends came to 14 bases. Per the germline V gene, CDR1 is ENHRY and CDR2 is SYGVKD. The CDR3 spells CAISKDSMRTEAFF. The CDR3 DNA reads TGTGCCATCAGTAAGGACAGCATGCGCACTGAAGCTTTCTTT.

The CDR3 region is CASNPGTSGKSNEQFF. The CDR3 nucleotides are TGTGCCAGCAACCCGGGGACTAGCGGGAAGTCTAATGAGCAGTTCTTC. This rearrangement joins TRBV5-6 to TRBJ2-1; 13 nucleotides match TRBD2. This CDR3 has 16 residues. Germline CDR1 SGHDT, CDR2 YYEEEE. V was pared by 6 bases and J by 7 bases, with 10 bases of the junction left unmatched. The whole variable domain, filled in from reference TRBV5-6 and TRBJ2-1, reads DAGVTQSPTHLIKTRGQQVTLRCSPKSGHDTVSWYQQALGQGPQFIFQYYEEEERQRGNFPDRFSGHQFPNYSSELNVNALLLGDSALYLCASNPGTSGKSNEQFFGPGTRLTVL.

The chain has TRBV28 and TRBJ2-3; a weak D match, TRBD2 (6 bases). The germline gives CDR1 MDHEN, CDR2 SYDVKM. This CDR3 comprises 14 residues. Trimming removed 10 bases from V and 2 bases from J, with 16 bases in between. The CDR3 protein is CANNALASTDTQYF. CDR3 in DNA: TGTGCCAACAATGCCCTAGCGTCCACAGATACGCAGTATTTT.

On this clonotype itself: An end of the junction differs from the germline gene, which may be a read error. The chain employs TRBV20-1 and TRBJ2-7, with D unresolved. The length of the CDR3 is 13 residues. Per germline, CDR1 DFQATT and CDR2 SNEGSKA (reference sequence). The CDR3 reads CSARAQSSFERYF. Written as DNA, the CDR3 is TGCAGTGCTCGAGCGCAGAGCTCCTTCGAGCGGTACTTC.

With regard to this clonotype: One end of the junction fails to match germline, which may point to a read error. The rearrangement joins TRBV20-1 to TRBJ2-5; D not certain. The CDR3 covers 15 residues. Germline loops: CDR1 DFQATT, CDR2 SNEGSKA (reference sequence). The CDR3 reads CSARDPLSARETHYF. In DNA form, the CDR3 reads TGCAGTGCTAGAGATCCGCTTTCCGCTCGAGAGACCCATTACTTC.

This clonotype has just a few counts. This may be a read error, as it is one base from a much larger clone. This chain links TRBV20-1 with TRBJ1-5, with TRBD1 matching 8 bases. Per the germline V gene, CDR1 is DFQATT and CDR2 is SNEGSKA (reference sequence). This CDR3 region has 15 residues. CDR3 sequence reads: CNALQGAYSNQPQHF. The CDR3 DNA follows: TGCAATGCCCTCCAGGGGGCGTATAGCAATCAGCCCCAGCATTTT.

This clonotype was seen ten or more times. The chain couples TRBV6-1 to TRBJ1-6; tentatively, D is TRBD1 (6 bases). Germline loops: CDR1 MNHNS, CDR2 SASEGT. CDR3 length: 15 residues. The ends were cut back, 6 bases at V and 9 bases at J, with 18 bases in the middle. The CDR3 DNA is TGTGCCAGCAGGAGACAGGAGGTTATCGGTTCACCCCTCCACTTT. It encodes CASRRQEVIGSPLHF.

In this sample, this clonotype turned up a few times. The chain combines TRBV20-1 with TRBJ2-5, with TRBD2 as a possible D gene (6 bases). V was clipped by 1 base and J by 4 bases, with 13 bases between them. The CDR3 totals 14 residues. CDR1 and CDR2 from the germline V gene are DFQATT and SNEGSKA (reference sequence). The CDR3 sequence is CSARGLVRRETQYF. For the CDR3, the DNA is TGCAGTGCTAGAGGACTAGTGCGAAGAGAGACCCAGTACTTC.

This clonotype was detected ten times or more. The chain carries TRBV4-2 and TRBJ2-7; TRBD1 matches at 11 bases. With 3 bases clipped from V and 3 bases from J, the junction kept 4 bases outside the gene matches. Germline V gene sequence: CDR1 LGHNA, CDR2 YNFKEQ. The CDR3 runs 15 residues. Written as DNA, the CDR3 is TGTGCCAGCAGCCATCAGGGGACAGGGGGCTACGAGCAGTACTTC. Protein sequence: CASSHQGTGGYEQYF.